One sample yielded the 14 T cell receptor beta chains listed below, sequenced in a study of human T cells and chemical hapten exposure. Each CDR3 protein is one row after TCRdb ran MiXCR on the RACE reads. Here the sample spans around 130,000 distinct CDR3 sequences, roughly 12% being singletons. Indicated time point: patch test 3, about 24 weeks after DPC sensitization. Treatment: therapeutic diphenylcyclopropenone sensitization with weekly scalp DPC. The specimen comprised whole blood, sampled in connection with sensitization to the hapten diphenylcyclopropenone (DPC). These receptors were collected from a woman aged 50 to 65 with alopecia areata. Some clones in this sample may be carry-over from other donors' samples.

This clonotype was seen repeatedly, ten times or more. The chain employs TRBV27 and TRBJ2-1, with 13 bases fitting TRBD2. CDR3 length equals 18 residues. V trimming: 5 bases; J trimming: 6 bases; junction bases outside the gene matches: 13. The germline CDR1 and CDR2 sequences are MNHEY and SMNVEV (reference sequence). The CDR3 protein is CASSVNSPGTSGINEQFF. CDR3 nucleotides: TGTGCCAGCAGTGTAAATTCCCCCGGGACTAGCGGGATCAATGAGCAGTTCTTC.

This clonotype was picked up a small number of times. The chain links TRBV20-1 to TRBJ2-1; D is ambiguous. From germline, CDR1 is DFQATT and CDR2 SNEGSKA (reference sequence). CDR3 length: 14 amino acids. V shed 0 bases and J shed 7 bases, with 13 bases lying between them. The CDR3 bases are TGCAGTGCTAGAGATGAGGTCCTTTGGAATGAGCAGTTCTTC. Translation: CSARDEVLWNEQFF.

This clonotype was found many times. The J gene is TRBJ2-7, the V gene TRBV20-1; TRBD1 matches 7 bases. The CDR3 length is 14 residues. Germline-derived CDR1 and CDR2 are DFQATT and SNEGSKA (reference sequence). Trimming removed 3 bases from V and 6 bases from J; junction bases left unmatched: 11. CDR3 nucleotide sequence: TGCAGTGCTAGCCCCACGACAGGGAAAGTCGAGCAGTACTTC. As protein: CSASPTTGKVEQYF.

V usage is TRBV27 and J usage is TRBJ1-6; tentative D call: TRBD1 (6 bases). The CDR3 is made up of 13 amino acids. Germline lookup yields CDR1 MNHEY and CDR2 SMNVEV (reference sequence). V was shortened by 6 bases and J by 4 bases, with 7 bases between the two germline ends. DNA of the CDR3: TGTGCCAGCAGACAGGGTTATAATTCACCCCTCCACTTT. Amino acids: CASRQGYNSPLHF.

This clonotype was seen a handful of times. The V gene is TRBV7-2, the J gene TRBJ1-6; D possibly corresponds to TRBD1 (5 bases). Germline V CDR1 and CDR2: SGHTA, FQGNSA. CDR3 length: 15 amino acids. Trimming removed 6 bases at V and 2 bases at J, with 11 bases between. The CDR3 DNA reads TGTGCCAGCAGAACTCAGGGAACCTATAATTCACCCCTCCACTTT. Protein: CASRTQGTYNSPLHF. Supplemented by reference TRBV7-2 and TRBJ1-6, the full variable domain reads GAGVSQSPSNKVTEKGKDVELRCDPISGHTALYWYRQSLGQGLEFLIYFQGNSAPDKSGLPSDRFSAERTGGSVSTLTIQRTQQEDSAVYLCASRTQGTYNSPLHFGNGTRLTVT.

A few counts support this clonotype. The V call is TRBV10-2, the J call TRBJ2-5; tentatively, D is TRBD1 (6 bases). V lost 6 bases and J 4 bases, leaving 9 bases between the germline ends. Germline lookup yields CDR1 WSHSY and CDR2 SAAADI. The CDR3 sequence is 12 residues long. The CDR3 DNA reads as TGCGCCAGCAGACAGGGCCGAGAGACCCAGTACTTC. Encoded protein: CASRQGRETQYF.

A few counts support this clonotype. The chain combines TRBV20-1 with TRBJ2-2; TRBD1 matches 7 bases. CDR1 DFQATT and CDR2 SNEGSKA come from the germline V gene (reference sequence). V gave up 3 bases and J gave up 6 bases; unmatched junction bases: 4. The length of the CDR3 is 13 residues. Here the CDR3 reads CSARTGKAGELFF. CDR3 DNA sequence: TGCAGTGCTAGGACAGGGAAGGCCGGGGAGCTGTTTTTT.

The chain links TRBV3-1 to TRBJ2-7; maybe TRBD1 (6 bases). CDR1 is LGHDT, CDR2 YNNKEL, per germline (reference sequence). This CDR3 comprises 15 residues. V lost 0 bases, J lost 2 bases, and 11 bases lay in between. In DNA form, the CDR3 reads TGTGCCAGCAGCCAAGAGGGGACACGACCCTACGAGCAGTACTTC. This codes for CASSQEGTRPYEQYF.

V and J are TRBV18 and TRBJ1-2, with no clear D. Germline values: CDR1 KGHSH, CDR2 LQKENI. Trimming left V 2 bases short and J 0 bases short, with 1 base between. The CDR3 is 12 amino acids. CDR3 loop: CASSPSNYGYTF. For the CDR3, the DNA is TGTGCCAGCTCACCATCTAACTATGGCTACACCTTC.

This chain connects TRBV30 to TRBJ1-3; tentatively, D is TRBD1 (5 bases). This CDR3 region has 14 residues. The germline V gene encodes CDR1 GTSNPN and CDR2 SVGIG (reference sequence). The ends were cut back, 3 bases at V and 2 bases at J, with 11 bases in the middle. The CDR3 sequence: CAWRGGTAGNTIYF. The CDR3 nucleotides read TGTGCCTGGAGGGGTGGGACGGCTGGAAACACCATATATTTT.

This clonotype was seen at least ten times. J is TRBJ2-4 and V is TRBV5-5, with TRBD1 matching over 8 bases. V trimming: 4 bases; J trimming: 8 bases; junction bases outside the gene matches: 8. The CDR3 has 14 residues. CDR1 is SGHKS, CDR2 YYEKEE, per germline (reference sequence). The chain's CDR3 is CASSRGTQGDIQYF. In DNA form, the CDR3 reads TGTGCCAGCAGCCGCGGAACACAGGGGGACATTCAGTACTTC.

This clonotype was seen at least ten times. The CDR3 region is CSARDGQGIRKTQYF. In nucleotides, the CDR3 is TGCAGTGCTAGAGATGGACAGGGGATTAGAAAGACCCAGTACTTC. The chain recombines TRBV20-1 with TRBJ2-5, with 9 bases matching TRBD1. This CDR3 contains 15 residues. Germline V CDR1 and CDR2: DFQATT, SNEGSKA (reference sequence). V was clipped by 0 bases and J by 6 bases; unmatched bases: 8.

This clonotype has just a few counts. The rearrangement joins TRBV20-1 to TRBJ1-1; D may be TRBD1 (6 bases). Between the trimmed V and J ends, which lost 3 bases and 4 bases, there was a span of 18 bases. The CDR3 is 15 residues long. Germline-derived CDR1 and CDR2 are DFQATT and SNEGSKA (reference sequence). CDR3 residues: CSARGGAPGGTEAFF. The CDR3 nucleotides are TGCAGTGCTAGGGGGGGGGCCCCGGGGGGCACTGAAGCTTTCTTT.

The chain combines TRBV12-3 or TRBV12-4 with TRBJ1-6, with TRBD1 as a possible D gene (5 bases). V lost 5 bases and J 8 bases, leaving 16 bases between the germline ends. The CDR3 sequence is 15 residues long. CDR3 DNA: TGTGCCAGCAGTCCGGCGGGGCAGGGCTATTCACCCCTCCACTTT. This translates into CASSPAGQGYSPLHF.